The 31 T cell receptor beta chains below all came from one sample that was sequenced in a study of human T cells and chemical hapten exposure. Documented time point: patch test 3, about 24 weeks after DPC sensitization. Treatment denoted: therapeutic diphenylcyclopropenone sensitization with weekly scalp DPC. MiXCR, run by TCRdb on the RACE reads, gives a single entry per CDR3 protein. The sample holds about 97,000 distinct CDR3 sequences, roughly 27% seen once. Sequences were derived from whole blood, sampled in connection with sensitization to the hapten diphenylcyclopropenone (DPC). Every receptor here comes from a man between 35 and 55 years old with alopecia areata. Some clones in this sample may be carry-over from other donors' samples.

CDR3 DNA sequence: TGTGCCAGCAGCGTAGATGCAGGGGCTAGCACAGATACGCAGTATTTT. Its translation is CASSVDAGASTDTQYF. The chain is built from TRBV9 and TRBJ2-3, with D possibly being TRBD1 (6 bases). Trimming took 0 bases from V and 0 from J, leaving 11 bases between them. This CDR3 contains 16 residues. Germline CDR1 and CDR2: SGDLS and YYNGEE. The full variable domain, in which reference TRBV9 and TRBJ2-3 provide the parts outside the CDR3, is DSGVTQTPKHLITATGQRVTLRCSPRSGDLSVYWYQQSLDQGLQFLIQYYNGEERAKGNILERFSAQQFPDLHSELNLSSLELGDSALYFCASSVDAGASTDTQYFGPGTRLTVL.

For this clonotype: One end of the junction is discordant with germline, which a read error may explain. The chain carries TRBV25-1 and TRBJ2-3; 14 positions agree with TRBD2. The CDR3 totals 18 residues. Germline assignment: CDR1 MGHDK and CDR2 SYGVNS. DNA for the CDR3: TGTGCCAGAAGTGAATGGGGGACTAGCGGGAGATCGACAGATACGCAGTATTTT. It encodes CARSEWGTSGRSTDTQYF.

CDR3 sequence (DNA): TGTGCCAGCATTACTAGCGGGCTTGGTGAGCAGTTCTTC. Protein: CASITSGLGEQFF. The V call is TRBV5-5, the J call TRBJ2-1; 9 nucleotides match TRBD2. Germline V gene sequence: CDR1 SGHKS, CDR2 YYEKEE (reference sequence). The CDR3 length is 13 residues. J was trimmed by 9 bases and V by 6 bases; bases with no gene match: 7.

The rearrangement joins TRBV28 to TRBJ1-2; TRBD1 aligns across 7 bases. The V segment lost 8 bases and the J segment 3 bases; nucleotides outside the gene matches: 12. Looked up from germline, CDR1 is MDHEN and CDR2 is SYDVKM. The CDR3 covers 15 residues. Here the CDR3 reads CASVPNLGGHYGYTF. CDR3 nucleotides: TGTGCCAGCGTACCAAACCTAGGGGGCCACTATGGCTACACCTTC.

This clonotype is a singleton in its sample. The V gene is TRBV5-1, the J gene TRBJ1-5; unclear D gene. The length of the CDR3 is 15 residues. In germline, CDR1 is SGHRS, CDR2 YFSETQ. The germline V and J ends were trimmed by 2 bases and 0 bases, with 9 bases remaining between them. As DNA, the CDR3 is TGCGCCAGCAGCTTCACCGGGAGTAGCAATCAGCCCCAGCATTTT. It specifies CASSFTGSSNQPQHF. The full variable domain, in which reference TRBV5-1 and TRBJ1-5 provide the parts outside the CDR3, is KAGVTQTPRYLIKTRGQQVTLSCSPISGHRSVSWYQQTPGQGLQFLFEYFSETQRNKGNFPGRFSGRQFSNSRSEMNVSTLELGDSALYLCASSFTGSSNQPQHFGDGTRLSIL.

J is TRBJ2-3 and V is TRBV6-6; D is undetermined. Per the germline V gene, CDR1 is MNHNY and CDR2 is SVGAGI (reference sequence). V gave up 5 bases and J gave up 6 bases, with 9 bases separating them. The CDR3 has 12 amino acids. The CDR3: CASSTEGDTQYF. The CDR3 nucleotides are TGTGCCAGCAGTACCGAAGGGGATACGCAGTATTTT.

In its sample, this clonotype was seen many times. The V and J genes are TRBV3-1 and TRBJ2-3, with D unclear. The CDR3 totals 14 residues. The germline CDR1 and CDR2 sequences are LGHDT and YNNKEL (reference sequence). Trimming left V 0 bases short and J 5 bases short, with 9 bases between. CDR3 sequence (DNA): TGTGCCAGCAGCCAAGATCGTAGGCGAGATACGCAGTATTTT. Its translation: CASSQDRRRDTQYF.

This clonotype has more than one count but fewer than ten. The V call is TRBV12-3 or TRBV12-4, the J call TRBJ2-7; 8 nucleotides align to TRBD1. CDR3 length equals 14 residues. The ends lost 5 bases at V and 1 base at J; junction bases unmatched: 4. In DNA form, the CDR3 reads TGTGCCAGCAGTCCACAGGGGGGATCCTACGAGCAGTACTTC. The encoded protein is CASSPQGGSYEQYF.

The chain is built from TRBV12-5 and TRBJ2-3, with 9 bases fitting TRBD2. The germline V gene encodes CDR1 LGHNT and CDR2 FRNRAP. V shed 7 bases, J shed 4 bases, and the junction held 3 bases outside the gene matches. CDR3 length: 13 residues. The CDR3 nucleotides are TGTGCTAGTGCCGAGCGGGGGGCAGATACGCAGTATTTT. This encodes CASAERGADTQYF.

Comment on this clonotype: Sequence at one end of the junction differs from germline and may be a read error. V is TRBV11-2 and J is TRBJ1-1; the D gene is possibly TRBD1 (5 bases). The germline gives CDR1 SGHAT, CDR2 FQNNGV. This CDR3 has 14 residues. This chain's CDR3 is CASRLEGTRLEDFF. The CDR3 nucleotides read TGTGCCAGCAGATTAGAGGGGACGCGCCTTGAAGATTTCTTT.

A few counts support this clonotype. This chain connects TRBV7-9 to TRBJ2-2; no definite D call. Trimming removed 2 bases at V and 4 bases at J, with 17 bases between. The germline gives CDR1 SEHNR, CDR2 FQNEAQ (reference sequence). The CDR3 is made up of 17 amino acids. This chain's CDR3 is CASSLPLPGRGTGELFF. The CDR3 DNA is TGTGCCAGCAGCTTACCGCTCCCGGGTCGTGGCACCGGGGAGCTGTTTTTT.

This clonotype has just a few counts. This chain connects TRBV12-3 or TRBV12-4 to TRBJ2-1, with 7 bases aligning to TRBD2. This CDR3 contains 16 residues. Trimming removed 5 bases from V and 3 bases from J; junction bases left unmatched: 10. CDR3 in amino acids: CASSPRTGGNYNEQFF. CDR3 DNA: TGTGCCAGCAGTCCCCGGACGGGAGGAAACTACAATGAGCAGTTCTTC.

V and J are TRBV18 and TRBJ2-3; possible D gene TRBD1, 6 bases. CDR1 KGHSH and CDR2 LQKENI come from the germline V gene. V was trimmed by 1 base and J by 2 bases, leaving 16 bases between them. This CDR3 is built from 17 residues. The CDR3 is CASSPRTDRGYTDTQYF. In nucleotides, the CDR3 is TGTGCCAGCTCACCACGAACGGACAGAGGGTACACAGATACGCAGTATTTT.

This clonotype appeared a few times. The V call is TRBV14, the J call TRBJ2-1; D is unresolved. V was clipped by 5 bases and J by 0 bases, with 11 bases between them. Germline CDR1 is SGHDN and CDR2 is FVKESK. The CDR3 is 15 residues long. The CDR3 DNA is TGTGCCAGCAGCGACGGGCTCCACTCCTACAATGAGCAGTTCTTC. This sequence encodes CASSDGLHSYNEQFF.

This clonotype came up a few times. This chain connects TRBV12-3 or TRBV12-4 to TRBJ2-1; TRBD1 is a possible D gene (6 bases). Between the trimmed V and J ends, which lost 5 bases and 8 bases, there was a span of 10 bases. The CDR3 consists of 12 residues. The CDR3, as DNA: TGTGCCAGCAGTAAGCAGGGGTATGAGCAGTTCTTC. It encodes CASSKQGYEQFF.

This clonotype has only a few counts. The chain is built from TRBV18 and TRBJ1-3; TRBD1 might be the D (5 bases). The CDR3 loop spans 14 amino acids. Germline CDR1 is KGHSH and CDR2 is LQKENI. V was clipped by 5 bases and J by 3 bases, with 11 bases between them. CDR3 protein: CASSSGTDGNTIYF. CDR3 nucleotides: TGTGCCAGCTCATCCGGGACGGATGGAAACACCATATATTTT.

The chain has TRBV20-1 and TRBJ2-3; D unresolved. With 3 bases removed from V and 0 bases from J, the gap between germline ends came to 10 bases. The CDR3 is 14 amino acids. Germline-derived CDR1 and CDR2 are DFQATT and SNEGSKA (reference sequence). CDR3 in DNA: TGCAGTGCTAGGCGGCCGGCTAGCACAGATACGCAGTATTTT. Amino acids: CSARRPASTDTQYF.

In its sample, this clonotype was seen a few times. The chain combines TRBV9 with TRBJ2-7; TRBD1 agrees at 9 bases. This CDR3 has 15 amino acids. Germline V lookup: CDR1 SGDLS, CDR2 YYNGEE. Germline trimming cut 2 bases from V and 6 bases from J; bases unmatched to any gene: 9. The CDR3: CASSVDGTGLTEQYF. The CDR3, as DNA: TGTGCCAGCAGCGTCGACGGGACAGGGCTTACCGAGCAGTACTTC.

The chain carries TRBV25-1 and TRBJ2-2; D assignment may be TRBD1 or TRBD2 (5 bases each). The V end lost 9 bases, the J end lost 4 bases, and 12 bases lay between the germline ends. Looked up from germline, CDR1 is MGHDK and CDR2 is SYGVNS. This CDR3 is 13 amino acids long. CDR3 amino acids: CASAGTSTGELFF. CDR3 coding DNA: TGTGCCAGTGCCGGGACCTCCACCGGGGAGCTGTTTTTT.

This clonotype has only a few counts. The chain employs TRBV6-2 or TRBV6-3 and TRBJ1-5; D is ambiguous. This CDR3 is built from 15 residues. V lost 9 bases to trimming and J lost 1 base, with 16 bases between them. Germline CDR1 is MNHEY and CDR2 is SVGEGT. The CDR3 sequence is CASCPGYASNQPQHF. CDR3 sequence (DNA): TGTGCCAGTTGCCCCGGTTACGCGAGCAATCAGCCCCAGCATTTT.

This clonotype was observed a handful of times. The CDR3 region is CASSGQTDTQYF. In DNA, the CDR3 is TGTGCCAGCAGCGGCCAAACAGATACGCAGTATTTT. The J gene is TRBJ2-3, the V gene TRBV7-6; the D is unclear. CDR1 and CDR2 from the germline V gene are SGHVS and FNYEAQ. V was shortened by 5 bases and J by 3 bases, with 6 bases between the two germline ends. There are 12 residues in the CDR3.

This clonotype appeared once. The chain combines TRBV6-2 or TRBV6-3 with TRBJ2-1, with D perhaps matching TRBD1 (5 bases). CDR3 length equals 16 residues. Trimming shortened V by 1 base and J by 0 bases, and 10 bases separated the two germline ends. CDR1 and CDR2 (germline): MNHEY, SVGEGT. CDR3 region: CASSYFTGASYNEQFF. In nucleotides, the CDR3 is TGTGCCAGCAGTTACTTTACAGGCGCCTCCTACAATGAGCAGTTCTTC.

This chain joins TRBV4-3 and TRBJ1-5, with D unclear. Looked up from germline, CDR1 is LGHNA and CDR2 is YSLEER. Trimming took off 0 bases at V and 7 bases at J, with 10 bases between the two ends. The CDR3 consists of 14 residues. CDR3 DNA: TGCGCCAGCAGCCAAGATGCACGGGGACAGCCCCAGCATTTT. Its translation is CASSQDARGQPQHF.

This clonotype was seen more than once but under ten times. V and J are TRBV9 and TRBJ2-6, with D unresolved. The CDR3 is made up of 16 amino acids. The germline gives CDR1 SGDLS, CDR2 YYNGEE. V shed 4 bases and J shed 0 bases, with 11 bases lying between them. CDR3 sequence: CASSPVSSSGANVLTF. CDR3 in DNA: TGTGCCAGCAGCCCAGTGAGTAGCTCTGGGGCCAACGTCCTGACTTTC.

This clonotype was counted only a few times. The genes are TRBV3-1 and TRBJ1-6, with 9 bases matching TRBD1. J was trimmed by 10 bases and V by 5 bases; bases with no gene match: 18. Germline-derived CDR1 and CDR2 are LGHDT and YNNKEL (reference sequence). This CDR3 has 18 amino acids. CDR3 sequence (DNA): TGTGCCAGCAGCTTCCGGCCCCTTCCTGGGACAGGGAACTCACCCCTCCACTTT. Protein: CASSFRPLPGTGNSPLHF.

V is TRBV5-3 and J is TRBJ2-4; the D gene is possibly TRBD1 (6 bases). TRBV5-3 is designated an ORF whose function remains uncertain. The CDR3 sequence is 15 residues long. CDR3 residues: CGNRGQFVAKNIQYF. DNA for the CDR3: TGTGGAAATAGAGGACAGTTTGTAGCCAAAAACATTCAGTACTTC.

This clonotype was picked up a small number of times. This chain connects TRBV20-1 to TRBJ2-5; 9 nucleotides line up with TRBD2. Per the germline V gene, CDR1 is DFQATT and CDR2 is SNEGSKA (reference sequence). Unmatched junction bases numbered 9, after V lost 5 bases and J lost 5 bases. This CDR3 comprises 14 residues. The CDR3 here is CSAATGTSYETQYF. As DNA, the CDR3 is TGCAGTGCTGCAACCGGGACTAGCTACGAGACCCAGTACTTC.

The chain uses TRBV19 and TRBJ2-5; 9 bases match TRBD2. Germline-derived CDR1 and CDR2 are LNHDA and SQIVND (reference sequence). The CDR3 runs 16 residues. V lost 1 base and J lost 6; bases outside the gene matches: 9. CDR3 in DNA: TGTGCCAGTAGTATAGGGGGACTAGCAGGTGGTAAGACCCAGTACTTC. Translation gives CASSIGGLAGGKTQYF.

V usage is TRBV12-3 or TRBV12-4 and J usage is TRBJ2-3; 9 bases align to TRBD1. The CDR3 covers 16 residues. V dropped 6 bases and J dropped 3; count of bases not matched to a gene: 10. CDR3 residues: CASRISGTGRTDTQYF. The CDR3 nucleotides are TGTGCCAGCAGGATATCCGGGACAGGGAGGACAGATACGCAGTATTTT.

Only a few counts were recorded for this clonotype. The rearrangement uses TRBV10-1 and TRBJ2-2; D not certain. The V gene lost 8 bases and the J gene lost 2 bases, with 6 bases spanning the gap. This CDR3 has 12 residues. Per the germline V gene, CDR1 is WNHNN and CDR2 is SYGVQD (reference sequence). The CDR3 is CASGLNTGELFF. CDR3 bases: TGCGCCAGCGGGCTTAACACCGGGGAGCTGTTTTTT.

The chain employs TRBV3-1 and TRBJ1-1, with D possibly being TRBD1 (5 bases). V lost 1 base to trimming and J lost 6 bases, with 15 bases between them. The CDR3 is made up of 15 amino acids. The germline gives CDR1 LGHDT, CDR2 YNNKEL (reference sequence). This chain's CDR3 is CASSQGWGSSAEAFF. Written as DNA, the CDR3 is TGTGCCAGCAGCCAAGGGTGGGGCAGCTCAGCTGAAGCTTTCTTT.